A selection of T cell receptor beta chains follows, all from one sample in a study of blood T cell repertoires in COVID-19. Method: immunoSEQ multiplex PCR; TCRdb's copy keeps in-frame clones and lacks some. The repertoire holds about 260,000 clones, with about 90% as singletons. The sample was PBMCs or T cells enriched from blood (not recorded which). These receptor sequences come from a man aged 45-65 years who had been exposed to COVID-19. Each CDR3 is given with its conserved first and last residue. Fields, in order: CDR3 DNA, CDR3 protein, D gene, V gene, clone size, J gene. A D gene is named only where the DNA matches it firmly. Clone size appears in some rows only: once, few, many, or a class for an expanded clone.

cdr3_nt: TGTGCCAGCAGTGAAGCTAGCCGGGAGACCCAGTACTTC
cdr3_aa: CASSEASRETQYF
d_call: NA
v_call: TRBV25-1
clone_size: once
j_call: TRBJ2-5

cdr3_nt: TGTGCCAGCAGCTTGGGAGCGGGGGGGACCTACACCGGGGAGCTGTTTTTT
cdr3_aa: CASSLGAGGTYTGELFF
d_call: TRBD2
v_call: TRBV11-2
clone_size: NA
j_call: TRBJ2-2

cdr3_nt: TGCGCCAGCAGCCTGTCTCCGGGAGGAAATCAGCCCCAGCATTTT
cdr3_aa: CASSLSPGGNQPQHF
d_call: NA
v_call: TRBV5-1
clone_size: NA
j_call: TRBJ1-5

cdr3_nt: TGTGCCAGCAGTTACCTATTAGCGGGCTACTCCTACAATGAGCAGTTCTTC
cdr3_aa: CASSYLLAGYSYNEQFF
d_call: TRBD2
v_call: TRBV28
clone_size: NA
j_call: TRBJ2-1

cdr3_nt: TGTGCCAGCAGCAAAGCGGGGGACAGGGGGCCACGGGCCCAGCATTTT
cdr3_aa: CASSKAGDRGPRAQHF
d_call: NA
v_call: TRBV21-1
clone_size: NA
j_call: TRBJ1-5

cdr3_nt: TGTGCCAGTAACCCAGGGACAGGGGGCAATGGCTACACCTTC
cdr3_aa: CASNPGTGGNGYTF
d_call: TRBD1
v_call: TRBV19
clone_size: few
j_call: TRBJ1-2

cdr3_nt: TGTGCCAGCAGTCCTCAGACTGCTCAGCCCCAGCATTTT
cdr3_aa: CASSPQTAQPQHF
d_call: NA
v_call: TRBV12-3/TRBV12-4
clone_size: NA
j_call: TRBJ1-5

cdr3_nt: TGTGCCACCAGTGATCCTCGGACAGATCAAGAGACCCAGTACTTC
cdr3_aa: CATSDPRTDQETQYF
d_call: NA
v_call: TRBV24-1
clone_size: NA
j_call: TRBJ2-5

cdr3_nt: TGCGCCAGCAGCTTGGAGGCGGGGTCCTTCACAGATACGCAGTATTTT
cdr3_aa: CASSLEAGSFTDTQYF
d_call: NA
v_call: TRBV5-1
clone_size: NA
j_call: TRBJ2-3

cdr3_nt: TGTGCCAGTAGTCAAGTCGGAGGGAACACTGAAGCTTTCTTT
cdr3_aa: CASSQVGGNTEAFF
d_call: NA
v_call: TRBV19
clone_size: NA
j_call: TRBJ1-1

cdr3_nt: TGTGCCAGCAGCTTGTACGACAGAGATCCCTATGGCTACACCTTC
cdr3_aa: CASSLYDRDPYGYTF
d_call: NA
v_call: TRBV5-4
clone_size: NA
j_call: TRBJ1-2

cdr3_nt: TGCAGCGTGGCCGGTGGGAAGACAGAAGCTGAAGCTTTCTTT
cdr3_aa: CSVAGGKTEAEAFF
d_call: NA
v_call: TRBV29-1
clone_size: NA
j_call: TRBJ1-1

cdr3_nt: TGTGCCAGCAGTTTAGCAGGGGGCTATGGCTACACCTTC
cdr3_aa: CASSLAGGYGYTF
d_call: TRBD1
v_call: TRBV27
clone_size: NA
j_call: TRBJ1-2